This entry lists 3 T cell receptor beta chains sequenced from one sample in a study of cytomegalovirus exposure and HLA in healthy donors. The PCR had 60 Vbeta and 13 Jbeta primers. Only in-frame clones appear in the TCRdb table, and some are missing; sequencing was by immunoSEQ multiplex PCR. The sample consists of approximately 190,000 clones, 70% to 80% of them appearing once. The sequencing sample was made of PBMCs. These receptor sequences come from a woman aged 25 to 39 in good health and CMV-seropositive.

The chain combines TRBV15 with TRBJ1-2; 10 bases align to TRBD1. The CDR3 covers 16 residues. The V segment lost 7 bases and the J segment 6 bases; nucleotides outside the gene matches: 14. Germline V gene sequence: CDR1 LNHNV, CDR2 YYDKDF (reference sequence). CDR3 DNA sequence: TGTGCCACCAACTCAATGGACAGGGGGGAAGACGATGGCTACACCTTC. Its protein is CATNSMDRGEDDGYTF.

The chain uses TRBV25-1 and TRBJ2-7; tentatively, D is TRBD1 (6 bases). V was clipped by 5 bases and J by 6 bases, with 8 bases between them. Germline V lookup: CDR1 MGHDK, CDR2 SYGVNS. The CDR3 extends over 11 amino acids. In DNA form, the CDR3 reads TGTGCCAGCAGTAAAGGGGGCGAGCAGTACTTC. It codes for CASSKGGEQYF.

V is TRBV19 and J is TRBJ1-5, with 7 positions matching TRBD1. This CDR3 comprises 18 residues. Trimming removed 3 bases from V and 4 bases from J; junction bases left unmatched: 15. Germline V gives CDR1 LNHDA, CDR2 SQIVND (reference sequence). The CDR3 DNA follows: TGTGCCAGTAGTATTACTCAGCCATGGGACAGTACTAATCAGCCCCAGCATTTT. Its protein is CASSITQPWDSTNQPQHF.